This entry lists 5 T cell receptor beta chains sequenced from one sample in a study of blood T cell repertoires in COVID-19. Assay used: immunoSEQ multiplex PCR; TCRdb lists only in-frame clones, some missing. The sample lists roughly 200,000 clones, 89% occurring once. Specimen: PBMCs or T cells enriched from blood (not recorded which). These receptors came from a woman in her forties with acute COVID-19.

The rearrangement links TRBV7-2 to TRBJ2-7; the D is unclear. CDR1 and CDR2 (germline): SGHTA, FQGNSA. Between the trimmed V and J ends, which lost 1 base and 7 bases, there was a span of 5 bases. There are 11 residues in the CDR3. The CDR3 region has the DNA TGTGCCAGCAGCTTAGTAGTAGAGCAGTACTTC. Its translation is CASSLVVEQYF.

The genes are TRBV19 and TRBJ2-1, with 8 bases lining up with TRBD1. Germline CDR1 and CDR2: LNHDA and SQIVND (reference sequence). This CDR3 region has 16 residues. Losses at the gene ends were 3 bases for V and 2 bases for J; bases not matched to a gene: 6. This CDR3 is CASSMVGQGTYNEQFF. For the CDR3, the DNA is TGTGCCAGTAGTATGGTAGGACAGGGCACCTACAATGAGCAGTTCTTC.

This chain links TRBV3-1 (or the pseudogene TRBV3-2) with TRBJ2-7; 7 bases align to TRBD2. The CDR3 length is 13 residues. The germline V gene has CDR1 LGHDT and CDR2 YNNKEL (reference sequence). Trimming at V came to 3 bases and at J to 2 bases, leaving 1 base not matched to a gene. The CDR3 loop reads CASSHGLAYEQYF. The CDR3 DNA follows: TGTGCCAGCAGCCACGGACTAGCCTACGAGCAGTACTTC.

V gene TRBV24-1 combines with J gene TRBJ2-2; 9 bases agree with TRBD2. Germline CDR1 reads KGHDR; CDR2 reads SFDVKD. Losses at the gene ends were 6 bases for V and 0 bases for J; bases not matched to a gene: 1. The CDR3 contains 15 residues. The DNA for the CDR3 is TGTGCCACCAGTAGCGGGGGGACGAACACCGGGGAGCTGTTTTTT. Protein product: CATSSGGTNTGELFF.

The J gene is TRBJ1-3, the V gene TRBV7-9, with D perhaps matching TRBD1 (6 bases). The CDR3 sequence is 14 residues long. The germline CDR1 and CDR2 sequences are SEHNR and FQNEAQ (reference sequence). The ends were cut back, 5 bases at V and 1 base at J, with 9 bases in the middle. CDR3 sequence: CASSEDRSGNTIYF. The CDR3 DNA follows: TGTGCCAGCAGCGAAGACAGGTCTGGAAACACCATATATTTT.